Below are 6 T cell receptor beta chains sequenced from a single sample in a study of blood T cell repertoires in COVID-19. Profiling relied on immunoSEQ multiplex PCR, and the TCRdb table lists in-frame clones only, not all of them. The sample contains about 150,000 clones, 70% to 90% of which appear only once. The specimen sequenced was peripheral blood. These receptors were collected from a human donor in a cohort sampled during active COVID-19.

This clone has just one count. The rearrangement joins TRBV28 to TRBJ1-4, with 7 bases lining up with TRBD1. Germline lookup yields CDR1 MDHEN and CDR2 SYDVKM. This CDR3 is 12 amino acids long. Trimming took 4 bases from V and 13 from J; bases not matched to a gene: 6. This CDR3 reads CASSSRDSRLFF. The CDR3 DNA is TGTGCCAGCAGTTCTCGGGACAGTCGACTGTTTTTT.

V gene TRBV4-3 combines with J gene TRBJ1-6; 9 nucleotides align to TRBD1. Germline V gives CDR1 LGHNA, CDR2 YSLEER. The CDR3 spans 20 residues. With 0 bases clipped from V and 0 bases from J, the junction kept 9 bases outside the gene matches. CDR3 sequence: CASSQDGQGTVGSYNSPLHF. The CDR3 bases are TGCGCCAGCAGCCAAGATGGACAGGGGACAGTGGGCTCCTATAATTCACCCCTCCACTTT.

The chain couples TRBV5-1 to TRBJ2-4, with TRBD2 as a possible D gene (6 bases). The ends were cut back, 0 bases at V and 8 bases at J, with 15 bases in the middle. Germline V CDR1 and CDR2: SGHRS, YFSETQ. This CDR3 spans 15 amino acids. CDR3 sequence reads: CASSLAHPREDIQYF. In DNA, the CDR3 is TGCGCCAGCAGCTTGGCACACCCTAGGGAGGACATTCAGTACTTC. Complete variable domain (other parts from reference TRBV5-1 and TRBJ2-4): KAGVTQTPRYLIKTRGQQVTLSCSPISGHRSVSWYQQTPGQGLQFLFEYFSETQRNKGNFPGRFSGRQFSNSRSEMNVSTLELGDSALYLCASSLAHPREDIQYFGAGTRLSVL.

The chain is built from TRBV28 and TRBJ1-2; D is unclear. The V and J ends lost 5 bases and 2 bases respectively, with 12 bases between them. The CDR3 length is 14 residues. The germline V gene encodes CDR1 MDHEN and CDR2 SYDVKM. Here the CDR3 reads CASSPPGGNYGYTF. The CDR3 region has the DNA TGTGCCAGCAGTCCCCCCGGAGGGAACTATGGCTACACCTTC.

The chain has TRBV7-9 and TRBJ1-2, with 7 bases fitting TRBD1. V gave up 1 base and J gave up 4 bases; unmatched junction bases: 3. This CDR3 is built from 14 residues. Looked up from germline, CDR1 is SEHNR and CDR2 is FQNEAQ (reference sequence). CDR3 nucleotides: TGTGCCAGCAGCTTAGGAGGGACAGTCTATGGCTACACCTTC. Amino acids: CASSLGGTVYGYTF.

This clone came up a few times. CDR3 nucleotide sequence: TGTGCCAGTAGTGTCTCTCAAGGGGTGGGTCAGCCCCAGCATTTT. Translation gives CASSVSQGVGQPQHF. The chain has TRBV19 and TRBJ1-5; D perhaps matches TRBD1 (5 bases). There are 15 residues in the CDR3. V lost 5 bases to trimming and J lost 6 bases, with 17 bases between them. Germline assignment: CDR1 LNHDA and CDR2 SQIVND (reference sequence).